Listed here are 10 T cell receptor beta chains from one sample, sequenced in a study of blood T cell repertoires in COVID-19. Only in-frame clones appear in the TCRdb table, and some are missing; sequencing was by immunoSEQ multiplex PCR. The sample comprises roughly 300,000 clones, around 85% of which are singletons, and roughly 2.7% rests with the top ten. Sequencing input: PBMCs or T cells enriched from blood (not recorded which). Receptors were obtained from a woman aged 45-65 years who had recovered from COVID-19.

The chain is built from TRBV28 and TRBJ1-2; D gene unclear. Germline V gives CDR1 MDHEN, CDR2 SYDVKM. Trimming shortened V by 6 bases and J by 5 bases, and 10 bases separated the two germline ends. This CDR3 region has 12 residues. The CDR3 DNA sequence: TGTGCCAGCAGATTCGGAGTTTATGGCTACACCTTC. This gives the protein CASRFGVYGYTF.

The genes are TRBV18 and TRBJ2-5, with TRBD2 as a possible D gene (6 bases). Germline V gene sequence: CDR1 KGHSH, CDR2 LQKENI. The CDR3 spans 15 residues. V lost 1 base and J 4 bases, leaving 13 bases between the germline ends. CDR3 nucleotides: TGTGCCAGCTCACCACTAGCGGCCAGAGGAGAGACCCAGTACTTC. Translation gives CASSPLAARGETQYF.

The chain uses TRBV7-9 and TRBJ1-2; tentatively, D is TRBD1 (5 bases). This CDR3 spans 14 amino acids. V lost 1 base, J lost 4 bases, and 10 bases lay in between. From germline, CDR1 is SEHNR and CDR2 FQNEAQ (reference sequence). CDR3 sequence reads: CASSLEGVPYGYTF. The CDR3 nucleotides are TGTGCCAGCAGCTTAGAAGGGGTTCCCTATGGCTACACCTTC.

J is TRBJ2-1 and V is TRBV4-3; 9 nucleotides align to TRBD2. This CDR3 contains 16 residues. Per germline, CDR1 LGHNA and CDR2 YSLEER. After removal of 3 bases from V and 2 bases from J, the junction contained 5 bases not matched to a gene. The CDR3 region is CASSQDRTSAYNEQFF. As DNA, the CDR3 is TGCGCCAGCAGCCAGGATCGGACTAGCGCCTACAATGAGCAGTTCTTC.

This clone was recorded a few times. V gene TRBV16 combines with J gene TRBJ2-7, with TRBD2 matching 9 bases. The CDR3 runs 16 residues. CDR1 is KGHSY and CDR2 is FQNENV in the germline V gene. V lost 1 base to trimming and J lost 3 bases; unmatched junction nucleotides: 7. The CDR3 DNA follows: TGTGCCAGCAGCCAATTGGCTAGCGGGGACTTCTACGAGCAGTACTTC. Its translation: CASSQLASGDFYEQYF.

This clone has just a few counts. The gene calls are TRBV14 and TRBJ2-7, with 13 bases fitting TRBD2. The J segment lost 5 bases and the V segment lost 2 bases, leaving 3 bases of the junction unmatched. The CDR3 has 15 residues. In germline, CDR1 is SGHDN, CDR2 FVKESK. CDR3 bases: TGTGCCAGCAGCCAAAGGACTAGCGGGAGCAACGAGCAGTACTTC. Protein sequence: CASSQRTSGSNEQYF.

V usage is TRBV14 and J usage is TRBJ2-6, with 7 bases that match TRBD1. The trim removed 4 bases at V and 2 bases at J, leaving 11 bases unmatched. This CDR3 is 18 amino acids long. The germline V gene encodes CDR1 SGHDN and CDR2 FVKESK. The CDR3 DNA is TGTGCCAGCAGCCGAGACAGGGATCATGTAGCTGGGGCCAACGTCCTGACTTTC. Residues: CASSRDRDHVAGANVLTF.

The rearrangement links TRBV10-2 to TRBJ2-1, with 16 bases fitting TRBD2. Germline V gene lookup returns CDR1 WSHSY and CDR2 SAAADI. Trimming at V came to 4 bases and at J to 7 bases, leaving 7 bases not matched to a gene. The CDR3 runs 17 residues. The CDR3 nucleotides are TGCGCCAGCAGTGTTCACGGGACTAGCGGGAGGGTAAATGAGCAGTTCTTC. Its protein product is CASSVHGTSGRVNEQFF.

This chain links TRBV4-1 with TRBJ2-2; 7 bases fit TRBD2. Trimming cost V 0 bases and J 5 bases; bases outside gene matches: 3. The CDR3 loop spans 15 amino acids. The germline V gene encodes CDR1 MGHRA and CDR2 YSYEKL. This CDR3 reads CASSQDPGGTGELFF. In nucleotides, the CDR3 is TGCGCCAGCAGCCAAGACCCGGGAGGTACCGGGGAGCTGTTTTTT.

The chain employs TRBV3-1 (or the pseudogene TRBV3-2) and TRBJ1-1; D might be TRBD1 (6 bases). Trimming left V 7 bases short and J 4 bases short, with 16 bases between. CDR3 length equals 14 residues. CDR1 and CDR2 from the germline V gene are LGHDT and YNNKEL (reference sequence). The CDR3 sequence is CASTVDRTSTEAFF. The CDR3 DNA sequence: TGTGCCAGCACCGTCGACAGGACAAGCACTGAAGCTTTCTTT.